This passage covers 10 T cell receptor beta chains from one sample sequenced in a study of control samples from healthy donors and cancer patients. Using immunoSEQ multiplex PCR, the repertoire was profiled, and TCRdb retains in-frame clones only, with some absent. The table records 150,000 to 200,000 clones, 80% to 95% of them present only once. Sequences were obtained from blood. These receptors were collected from a man between 18 and 29 years old in good health.

The chain employs TRBV5-6 and TRBJ1-2, with D unresolved. Trimming left V 0 bases short and J 0 bases short, with 6 bases between. The CDR3 loop spans 14 amino acids. Germline V CDR1 and CDR2: SGHDT, YYEEEE. CDR3 sequence: CASSLVIANYGYTF. Here the CDR3 DNA reads TGTGCCAGCAGCTTGGTTATCGCTAACTATGGCTACACCTTC.

This sequence joins TRBV5-1 and TRBJ2-7; D is possibly TRBD1 (7 bases). The CDR3 sequence is 13 residues long. CDR1 is SGHRS and CDR2 is YFSETQ in the germline V gene. Deletions cut 5 bases from V and 9 bases from J, with 18 bases between. The chain's CDR3 is CASSTTRDSLQYF. CDR3 bases: TGCGCCAGCAGTACTACGCGGGACAGCCTGCAGTACTTC.

This clone was detected only once. The genes are TRBV9 and TRBJ2-2; TRBD1 aligns across 7 bases. The germline CDR1 and CDR2 sequences are SGDLS and YYNGEE. J gave up 2 bases and V 1 base, and 5 bases lay outside the gene matches. CDR3 length: 16 residues. For the CDR3, the DNA is TGTGCCAGCAGCGTACAACAGGGGATTAACACCGGGGAGCTGTTTTTT. Amino acid sequence: CASSVQQGINTGELFF. Variable domain in full (rest from reference TRBV9 and TRBJ2-2): DSGVTQTPKHLITATGQRVTLRCSPRSGDLSVYWYQQSLDQGLQFLIQYYNGEERAKGNILERFSAQQFPDLHSELNLSSLELGDSALYFCASSVQQGINTGELFFGEGSRLTVL.

The CDR3 sequence: CASSVGQGTNTGELFF. The CDR3 DNA follows: TGTGCCAGCAGCGTCGGACAGGGAACGAACACCGGGGAGCTGTTTTTT. The gene calls are TRBV9 and TRBJ2-2, with 8 nucleotides matching TRBD1. The trim removed 2 bases at V and 0 bases at J, leaving 3 bases unmatched. CDR3 length: 16 residues. Germline-derived CDR1 and CDR2 are SGDLS and YYNGEE.

CDR3 in DNA: TGTGCCACCACTCGGGGGCTCGGAGGCGAGCAGTACTTC. Translating it yields CATTRGLGGEQYF. The genes are TRBV12-3 or TRBV12-4 and TRBJ2-7; the D gene could be TRBD1 or TRBD2 (6 bases each). This CDR3 region has 13 residues. V was shortened by 10 bases and J by 6 bases, with 19 bases between the two germline ends.

V and J are TRBV9 and TRBJ2-2; D may be TRBD1 (6 bases). CDR3 size: 17 residues. CDR1 is SGDLS, CDR2 YYNGEE, per germline. V was pared by 7 bases and J by 3 bases, with 22 bases between. Here the CDR3 DNA reads TGTGCCAGCGAGGGGGTTCCTGGACAAGGGGACACCGGGGAGCTGTTTTTT. Translation: CASEGVPGQGDTGELFF.

This chain joins TRBV2 and TRBJ2-7; TRBD1 aligns across 9 bases. Germline trimming cut 3 bases from V and 0 bases from J; bases unmatched to any gene: 6. Germline CDR1 reads SNHLY; CDR2 reads FYNNEI. CDR3 length: 16 residues. The DNA of the CDR3 is TGTGCCAGCAGTGACTTGGGGACAGGGAGCTCCTACGAGCAGTACTTC. Protein sequence: CASSDLGTGSSYEQYF. Full variable domain (missing parts from reference TRBV2 and TRBJ2-7): EPEVTQTPSHQVTQMGQEVILRCVPISNHLYFYWYRQILGQKVEFLVSFYNNEISEKSEIFDDQFSVERPDGSNFTLKIRSTKLEDSAMYFCASSDLGTGSSYEQYFGPGTRLTVT.

The chain is built from TRBV6-2 or TRBV6-3 and TRBJ2-7; TRBD1 is a possible D gene (6 bases). Per the germline V gene, CDR1 is MNHEY and CDR2 is SVGEGT. CDR3 length equals 15 residues. Trimming pared 2 bases from V and 4 bases from J, leaving 15 bases between. CDR3 in DNA: TGTGCCAGCAGTTACGGTTGGGACACCCATTACGAGCAGTACTTC. Protein product: CASSYGWDTHYEQYF.

The V gene is TRBV5-1, the J gene TRBJ1-6; no clear D. Germline V lookup: CDR1 SGHRS, CDR2 YFSETQ. The CDR3 length is 15 residues. Between the trimmed V and J ends, which lost 7 bases and 3 bases, there was a span of 14 bases. The CDR3 nucleotides are TGCGCCAGCTTCCGAGGGATTCTCTATAATTCACCCCTCCACTTT. This gives the protein CASFRGILYNSPLHF.

The chain is built from TRBV2 and TRBJ1-2; TRBD1 aligns across 8 bases. Germline V gene lookup returns CDR1 SNHLY and CDR2 FYNNEI. The CDR3 contains 13 residues. V gave up 6 bases and J gave up 4 bases; unmatched junction bases: 4. CDR3 coding DNA: TGTGCCAGCAGCCAGGGGGCGATCTATGGCTACACCTTC. This gives the protein CASSQGAIYGYTF.